This paragraph reports one T cell receptor (beta chain). These data originate in a study of shared clonotypes between healthy human individuals. Measured with immunoSEQ multiplex PCR; TCRdb has only the in-frame clones, and not every one. This table has 2 million or so clones, approximately 95% appearing once. Naive CD8 cells were CD45RO-negative, positively selected for CCR7, excluding terminally differentiated effector memory CD45RA+ cells. Germline V CDR1 and CDR2: SGHVS, FNYEAQ. Trimming left V 0 bases short and J 4 bases short, with 12 bases between. This CDR3 has 15 amino acids. This chain links TRBV7-6 with TRBJ2-5, with D unresolved. The specimen sequenced was naive CD8+ T cells sorted from blood. The clonotype was recovered from a man younger than 35 in good health. The CDR3 reads CASSLADGPGETQYF. The DNA for the CDR3 is TGTGCCAGCAGCTTAGCGGATGGGCCCGGAGAGACCCAGTACTTC.